These 9 T cell receptor beta chains were all obtained from the same sample, sequenced in a study of cytomegalovirus exposure and HLA in healthy donors. 60 Vbeta and 13 Jbeta primers were used in PCR. Profiled with immunoSEQ multiplex PCR; TCRdb holds only in-frame clones, not every one. The sample includes fewer than 150,000 clones, 65% to 75% of them seen just once. Sequences were obtained from PBMCs. Every receptor here comes from a woman aged 35 to 49 in good health and CMV-seropositive.

The J gene is TRBJ2-1, the V gene TRBV4-3; tentatively, D is TRBD1 (6 bases). Germline CDR1 and CDR2: LGHNA and YSLEER. Trimming cost V 4 bases and J 5 bases, with 15 bases left between them. CDR3 length equals 15 residues. CDR3 region: CASSPGDTTDNEQFF. DNA for the CDR3: TGCGCCAGCAGCCCCGGGGACACAACGGACAATGAGCAGTTCTTC.

V is TRBV14 and J is TRBJ1-2; D remains ambiguous. CDR3 length: 13 amino acids. V was shortened by 0 bases and J by 4 bases, with 6 bases between the two germline ends. The V gene's germline CDR1 is SGHDN and CDR2 FVKESK. In DNA, the CDR3 is TGTGCCAGCAGCCAAGATCAAGCCTATGGCTACACCTTC. Translated: CASSQDQAYGYTF.

V and J are TRBV4-2 and TRBJ1-5; D unclear. There are 17 residues in the CDR3. From germline, CDR1 is LGHNA and CDR2 YNFKEQ. The germline V and J ends were trimmed by 0 bases and 0 bases, with 12 bases remaining between them. The CDR3 DNA reads TGTGCCAGCAGCCAAGAATCCAAAGGCGGTAGCAATCAGCCCCAGCATTTT. Protein: CASSQESKGGSNQPQHF.

The J gene is TRBJ2-2, the V gene TRBV7-3, with D maybe TRBD2 (6 bases). Germline V gives CDR1 SGHTA, CDR2 FQGTGA. The CDR3 extends over 17 amino acids. Trimming removed 2 bases from V and 1 base from J, with 14 bases in between. The CDR3 region is CASSLLGDLMNTGELFF. The DNA of the CDR3 is TGTGCCAGCAGCTTACTCGGGGACTTGATGAACACCGGGGAGCTGTTTTTT.

The gene calls are TRBV5-4 and TRBJ2-6, with TRBD1 as a possible D gene (5 bases). V lost 4 bases and J 0 bases, leaving 11 bases between the germline ends. Germline CDR1 is SGHNT and CDR2 is YYREEE (reference sequence). The CDR3 has 16 amino acids. The CDR3 sequence: CASSATGPSGANVLTF. The CDR3 DNA follows: TGTGCCAGCAGCGCCACAGGTCCCTCTGGGGCCAACGTCCTGACTTTC.

This clone was found once. The V and J genes are TRBV5-1 and TRBJ2-3, with 8 bases matching TRBD1. The junction had 4 bases not matched to a gene; V was cut back by 4 bases and J by 0 bases. CDR1 and CDR2 from the germline V gene are SGHRS and YFSETQ. The CDR3 is 15 amino acids. The CDR3 protein is CASSPDRASTDTQYF. CDR3 DNA sequence: TGCGCCAGCAGCCCGGACAGGGCAAGCACAGATACGCAGTATTTT. The full variable domain, completed using reference TRBV5-1 and TRBJ2-3, is KAGVTQTPRYLIKTRGQQVTLSCSPISGHRSVSWYQQTPGQGLQFLFEYFSETQRNKGNFPGRFSGRQFSNSRSEMNVSTLELGDSALYLCASSPDRASTDTQYFGPGTRLTVL.

CDR3 sequence reads: CASSLAGDRVKNIQYF. Written as DNA, the CDR3 is TGCGCCAGCAGCTTGGCGGGTGACAGGGTCAAAAACATTCAGTACTTC. This rearrangement joins TRBV5-1 to TRBJ2-4; TRBD1 aligns across 7 bases. After removal of 0 bases from V and 3 bases from J, the junction contained 6 bases not matched to a gene. There are 16 residues in the CDR3. CDR1 is SGHRS and CDR2 is YFSETQ in the germline V gene. The full variable domain, completed using reference TRBV5-1 and TRBJ2-4, is KAGVTQTPRYLIKTRGQQVTLSCSPISGHRSVSWYQQTPGQGLQFLFEYFSETQRNKGNFPGRFSGRQFSNSRSEMNVSTLELGDSALYLCASSLAGDRVKNIQYFGAGTRLSVL.

This chain uses TRBV9 with TRBJ2-1; 10 positions match TRBD2. This CDR3 is 20 amino acids long. V was clipped by 0 bases and J by 0 bases; unmatched bases: 12. Looked up from germline, CDR1 is SGDLS and CDR2 is YYNGEE. CDR3 sequence (DNA): TGTGCCAGCAGCGTAGGGCATCTAGCGGGAGACCTAGTCTCCTACAATGAGCAGTTCTTC. Its translation is CASSVGHLAGDLVSYNEQFF.

The chain combines TRBV10-3 with TRBJ2-7; 10 bases fit TRBD1. There are 15 residues in the CDR3. The J segment lost 2 bases and the V segment lost 11 bases, leaving 12 bases of the junction unmatched. Germline-derived CDR1 and CDR2 are ENHRY and SYGVKD. The CDR3 DNA reads TGTGCCTCTCAAGTCGACGGACAGGGGGCCTACGAGCAGTACTTC. Its protein is CASQVDGQGAYEQYF.